This record looks at one T cell receptor (beta chain) sequence and its context. Many counts were recorded for this clonotype. Its antigen target is currently unknown. No base quality values were provided; no much bigger clone lies one nucleotide off. Taken from the germline V gene, the CDR1 and CDR2 loops are MNHNS and SASEGT. V gives up 1 base and J gives up 4 bases, and the segment between their germline ends measures 11 bases. Measured from the cysteine to the phenylalanine, the CDR3 is 15 residues long. CDR3 DNA only is kept here, 45 bases in frame from base 1. Stable Graves' hyperthyroidism was defined as the absence of progression to ophthalmopathy over 18 months of follow-up. Hyperthyroidism patients were newly diagnosed, with disease duration under 2 months, and aged 18 to 65 years. Any patient with an uncontrolled infection, another autoimmune disease, pregnancy or lactation was excluded. Diagnoses were based on clinical symptoms, serum thyroxine and TRAb, thyroid ultrasound and orbital computed tomography. PBMCs were isolated from approximately 10 ml of fresh peripheral blood by Ficoll-Paque density gradient centrifugation. Total RNA was extracted with Trizol reagent, and quality was checked on an Agilent 2100 Bioanalyzer.

TCR beta CDR3 regions were amplified from RNA transcripts. For the first round of RT-PCR on the TCR CDR3, the HTBI primer set was used together with the Qiagen OneStep RT-PCR kit. Libraries were constructed in a second round of multiplex PCR, after which size selection and purification were carried out. Libraries were sequenced paired-end with 100 bp reads on an Illumina HiSeq2000. Per the authors' processing: SOAPnuke was used to process the raw data, removing reads that contained adapters or uncalled bases, had a mean Phred below 15, or lacked an exact match to the constant primer or identifier. High-quality paired reads were merged using COPE v1.2.5, and each unique nucleotide sequence was defined as a clonotype. Clonotypes were aligned to IMGT TRBV, TRBD and TRBJ reference segments using MiTCR v1.1. Only V-J combinations with frequency above 0.0001, covering 99% to 99.2% of repertoires, were analysed. The TCS score was defined as the ratio of F50 (clonal expansion) to E x V (chaos), calculated using BLOSUM62-based TCRdist between CDR3 peptides within each V-J. Welch's t-statistics and random forest reduced approximately 520 V-J features to about 13, which were used in a naive Bayes classifier (R e1071). In-frame beta chains were kept once TCRdb had trimmed the public reads at Q25 with fastp and called clones with MiXCR. Each record represents a unique CDR3 protein, reported with the most common genes and DNA among its rows. Here the V and J calls rest on TCRdb's processing, not on the authors' analysis. This sample has about 200,000 distinct CDR3 sequences in its table, and about a sixth of those were observed once. The top ten clones comprise around 48% of the sample.

This entry belongs to a study of T cells in Graves' hyperthyroidism and ophthalmopathy (dated by TCRdb to between 2017 and 2020). Regarding the research as a whole: Peripheral blood was sampled at the time of initial diagnosis, prior to any treatment. TCR V-J signatures able to tell the groups apart were searched for in a discovery cohort of about a hundred patients, of whom more than 40 had Graves' ophthalmopathy and roughly 59 had stable Graves' hyperthyroidism. The 100 discovery patients were randomly divided into training and test sets at a 7:3 ratio. The paper reports TCR Vbeta CDR3 sequencing of some 140 peripheral blood samples: around 41 ophthalmopathy, under 80 hyperthyroidism and approximately 17 progressor patients. Once sampling was done, hyperthyroidism patients were given methimazole at a starting dose of 30 mg daily, whereas ophthalmopathy patients were given high-dose intravenous methylprednisolone. Whether ophthalmopathy could be predicted prospectively was tested in an independent validation cohort made up of roughly 19 hyperthyroidism patients plus 17 patients who later progressed to ophthalmopathy. The study also compared thyroid tissue and blood T-cell repertoires from over 5 Graves' hyperthyroidism patients.

General study outcomes and caveats: Sample size was not statistically predetermined, and blinding of investigators to group allocation was not performed. Most expanded thyroid clonotypes (frequency above 0.001) were also detected in blood, a finding suggesting that blood repertoires may reflect thyroid immune responses. A model built on a 13 V-J signature distinguished ophthalmopathy from stable hyperthyroidism, reaching around 87% sensitivity and 81.08% specificity in cross-validation and 80%/75% in testing. During validation, the model predicted progression to ophthalmopathy a median of around 7 months ahead of onset, with almost 71% sensitivity and about 72% specificity.

Sequencing input: blood. The chain was built from TRBV6-1 and TRBJ1-5, with no D gene named confidently. This TCR was sampled from a woman aged 45-60 years with Graves' hyperthyroidism. Read as DNA, the sequence is TGTGCCAGCAGTGAAGGGGGTATGGGGAATCAGCCCCAGCATTTT. Translated, this gives CASSEGGMGNQPQHF.